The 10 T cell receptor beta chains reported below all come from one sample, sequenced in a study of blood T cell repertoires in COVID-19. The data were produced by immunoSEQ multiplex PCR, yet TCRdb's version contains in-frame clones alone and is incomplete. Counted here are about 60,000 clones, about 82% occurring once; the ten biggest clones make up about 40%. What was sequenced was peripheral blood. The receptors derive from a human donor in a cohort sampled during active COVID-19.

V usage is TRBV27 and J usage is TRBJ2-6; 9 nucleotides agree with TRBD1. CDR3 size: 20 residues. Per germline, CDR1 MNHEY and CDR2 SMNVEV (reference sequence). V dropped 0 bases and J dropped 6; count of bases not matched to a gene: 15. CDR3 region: CASSLSAQGARWDEANVLTF. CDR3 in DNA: TGTGCCAGCAGTTTATCCGCACAGGGGGCAAGGTGGGACGAGGCCAACGTCCTGACTTTC.

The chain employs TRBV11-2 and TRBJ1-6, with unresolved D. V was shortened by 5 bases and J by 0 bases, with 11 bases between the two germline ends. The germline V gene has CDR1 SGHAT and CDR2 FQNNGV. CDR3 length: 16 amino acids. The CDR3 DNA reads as TGTGCCAGCAGCCCGTCGCCCTACTCCTATAATTCACCCCTCCACTTT. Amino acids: CASSPSPYSYNSPLHF.

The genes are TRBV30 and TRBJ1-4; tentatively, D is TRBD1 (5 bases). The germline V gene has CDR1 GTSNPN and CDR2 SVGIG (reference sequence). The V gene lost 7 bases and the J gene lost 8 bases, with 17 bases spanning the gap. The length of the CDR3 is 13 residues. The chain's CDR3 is CASPSQGREKLFF. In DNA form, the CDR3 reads TGTGCCTCACCGAGTCAGGGTAGGGAAAAACTGTTTTTT.

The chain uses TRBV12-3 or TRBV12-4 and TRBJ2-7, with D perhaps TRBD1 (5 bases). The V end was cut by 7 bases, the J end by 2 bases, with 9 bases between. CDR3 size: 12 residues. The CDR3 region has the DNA TGTGCCAGCACCCAGGGTGCCTACGAGCAGTACTTC. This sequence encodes CASTQGAYEQYF.

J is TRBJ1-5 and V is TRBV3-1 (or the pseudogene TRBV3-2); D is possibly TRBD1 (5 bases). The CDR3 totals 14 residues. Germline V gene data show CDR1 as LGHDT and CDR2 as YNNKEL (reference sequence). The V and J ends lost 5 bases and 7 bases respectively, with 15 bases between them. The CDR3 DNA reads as TGTGCCAGCAGCGCCCGGTCTGGGGGGCAGCCCCAGCATTTT. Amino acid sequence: CASSARSGGQPQHF.

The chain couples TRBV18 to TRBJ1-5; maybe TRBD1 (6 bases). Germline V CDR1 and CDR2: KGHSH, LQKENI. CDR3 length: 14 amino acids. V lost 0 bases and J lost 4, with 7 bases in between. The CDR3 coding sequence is TGTGCCAGCTCACCACCGCAGGGGAATCAGCCCCAGCATTTT. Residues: CASSPPQGNQPQHF.

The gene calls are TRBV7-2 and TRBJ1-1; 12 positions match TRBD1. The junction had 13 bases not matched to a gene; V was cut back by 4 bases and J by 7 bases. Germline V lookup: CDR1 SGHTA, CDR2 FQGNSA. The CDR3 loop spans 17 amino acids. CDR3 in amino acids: CASSSGTLGTGGVEAFF. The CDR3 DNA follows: TGTGCCAGCAGCTCAGGGACCCTAGGGACAGGGGGCGTTGAAGCTTTCTTT.

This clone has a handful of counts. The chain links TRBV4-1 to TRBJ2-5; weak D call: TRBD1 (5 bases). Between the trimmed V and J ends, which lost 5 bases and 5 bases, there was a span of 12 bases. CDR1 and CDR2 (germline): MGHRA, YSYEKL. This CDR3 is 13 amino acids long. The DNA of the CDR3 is TGCGCCAGCAGCGAAGGGGTGAGGGAGACCCAGTACTTC. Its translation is CASSEGVRETQYF.

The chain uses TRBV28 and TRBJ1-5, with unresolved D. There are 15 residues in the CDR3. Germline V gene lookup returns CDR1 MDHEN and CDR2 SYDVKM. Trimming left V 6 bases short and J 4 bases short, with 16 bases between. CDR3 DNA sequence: TGTGCCAGCAGCCCCGGCGGCAGCGATAATCAGCCCCAGCATTTT. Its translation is CASSPGGSDNQPQHF.

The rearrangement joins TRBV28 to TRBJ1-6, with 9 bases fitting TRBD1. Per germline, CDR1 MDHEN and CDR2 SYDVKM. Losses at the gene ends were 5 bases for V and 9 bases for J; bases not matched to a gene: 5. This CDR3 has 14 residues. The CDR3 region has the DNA TGTGCCAGCAGTATGGGACAGGGAGGTTCACCCCTCCACTTT. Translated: CASSMGQGGSPLHF.